This is a list of T cell receptor beta chains from one sample in a study of blood T cells in healthy people across ages. TCRdb independently ran MiXCR on the 5' RACE reads; one entry per CDR3 protein. Found here are around 800,000 distinct CDR3 sequences, around 50% of them singletons; the top ten hold 15% to 20%. The sample taken for sequencing was blood. Receptors originate from an elderly man in good health. The CDR3 runs from the conserved cysteine through the conserved F or W. D genes are given only for firm matches. Clone size is stated in some rows and not others, as once, few, many or a class when expanded.

j_gene: TRBJ2-3
d_gene: NA
v_gene: TRBV28
len: 17
abundance: many
CDR3nt: TGTGCCAGCAGTTTTCTACCTAGCGACGGGGACACAGATACGCAGTATTTT
CDR3aa: CASSFLPSDGDTDTQYF

j_gene: TRBJ2-7
d_gene: TRBD1
v_gene: TRBV12-3/TRBV12-4
len: 14
abundance: NA
CDR3nt: TGTGCCAGCAGGAGGACAGGGGAAGGCTACGAGCAGTACTTC
CDR3aa: CASRRTGEGYEQYF

j_gene: TRBJ1-5
d_gene: NA
v_gene: TRBV3-1
len: 14
abundance: NA
CDR3nt: TGTGCCAGCAGCCTCGTGACACAGAATCAGCCCCAGCATTTT
CDR3aa: CASSLVTQNQPQHF

j_gene: TRBJ1-1
d_gene: NA
v_gene: TRBV9
len: 15
abundance: NA
CDR3nt: TGTGCCAGCAGCGTAGTACAGTCCATGAACACTGAAGCTTTCTTT
CDR3aa: CASSVVQSMNTEAFF

j_gene: TRBJ2-1
d_gene: NA
v_gene: TRBV20-1
len: 13
abundance: NA
CDR3nt: TGCAGTGCCAACCCGAGCTCCTACAATGAGCAGTTCTTC
CDR3aa: CSANPSSYNEQFF

j_gene: TRBJ2-2
d_gene: NA
v_gene: TRBV9
len: 16
abundance: NA
CDR3nt: TGTGCCAGCAGCATTCATGTGCAGGCGGACACCGGGGAGCTGTTTTTT
CDR3aa: CASSIHVQADTGELFF

j_gene: TRBJ2-3
d_gene: TRBD1
v_gene: TRBV29-1
len: 15
abundance: few
CDR3nt: TGCAGCGTTGAAGATCTGGACAGGGCTACAGATACGCAGTATTTT
CDR3aa: CSVEDLDRATDTQYF

j_gene: TRBJ2-7
d_gene: TRBD1
v_gene: TRBV7-2
len: 15
abundance: few
CDR3nt: TGTGCCAGCAGCCCTTACCGGGACAGGGCGGGGGAGCAGTACTTC
CDR3aa: CASSPYRDRAGEQYF

j_gene: TRBJ2-5
d_gene: NA
v_gene: TRBV6-6
len: 13
abundance: NA
CDR3nt: TGTGCCAGCAGTTACTCGACCCTCGGGGAGCAGTACTTC
CDR3aa: CASSYSTLGEQYF

j_gene: TRBJ2-4
d_gene: NA
v_gene: TRBV11-2
len: 15
abundance: NA
CDR3nt: TGTGCCAGCAGCTTAGGAGGGATGGGCAAAAACATTCAGTACTTC
CDR3aa: CASSLGGMGKNIQYF

j_gene: TRBJ1-2
d_gene: NA
v_gene: TRBV10-2
len: 13
abundance: NA
CDR3nt: TGCGCCAGCGGGGACAAGGGGAACTATGGCTACACCTTC
CDR3aa: CASGDKGNYGYTF

j_gene: TRBJ2-5
d_gene: NA
v_gene: TRBV20-1
len: 15
abundance: few
CDR3nt: TGCAGTGCTAGAAAAATATTGACTAGTGATGAGACCCAGTACTTC
CDR3aa: CSARKILTSDETQYF

j_gene: TRBJ1-2
d_gene: NA
v_gene: TRBV3-1
len: 12
abundance: many
CDR3nt: TGTGCCAGCAGCCAGGAGATATATGGCTACACCTTC
CDR3aa: CASSQEIYGYTF

j_gene: TRBJ2-7
d_gene: NA
v_gene: TRBV6-2/TRBV6-3
len: 13
abundance: few
CDR3nt: TGTGCCAGCGATGTGGGGAACTCCTACGAGCAGTACTTC
CDR3aa: CASDVGNSYEQYF

j_gene: TRBJ2-6
d_gene: NA
v_gene: TRBV7-2
len: 15
abundance: few
CDR3nt: TGTGCCAGCAGCTTACCGGTCGGACGATACAACGTCCCGACTTTC
CDR3aa: CASSLPVGRYNVPTF

j_gene: TRBJ1-5
d_gene: NA
v_gene: TRBV6-2/TRBV6-3
len: 15
abundance: NA
CDR3nt: TGTGCCAGCAGTCATTTTGGTCAAGACAATCAGCCCCAGCATTTT
CDR3aa: CASSHFGQDNQPQHF

j_gene: TRBJ2-3
d_gene: TRBD1
v_gene: TRBV7-6
len: 16
abundance: NA
CDR3nt: TGTGCCAGCAGCTTAGGGACAGGGGGCGCGACAGATACGCAGTATTTT
CDR3aa: CASSLGTGGATDTQYF

j_gene: TRBJ2-2
d_gene: NA
v_gene: TRBV12-3/TRBV12-4
len: 14
abundance: NA
CDR3nt: TGTGCCAGCAGGGGAACTCGCGTTCCCGGGGAGCTGTTTTTT
CDR3aa: CASRGTRVPGELFF

j_gene: TRBJ2-7
d_gene: NA
v_gene: TRBV20-1
len: 15
abundance: NA
CDR3nt: TGCAGTGCTAGAGATGGACTACAGAGCTCCTACGAGCAGTACTTC
CDR3aa: CSARDGLQSSYEQYF

j_gene: TRBJ1-2
d_gene: NA
v_gene: TRBV6-1
len: 14
abundance: once
CDR3nt: TGTGCCAGCAGTGACCGCCGGGTTCACTATGGCTACACCTTC
CDR3aa: CASSDRRVHYGYTF

j_gene: TRBJ2-1
d_gene: NA
v_gene: TRBV10-3
len: 13
abundance: many
CDR3nt: TGTGCCGCCAGTAGGCCAGGGTCCAATGAGCAGTTCTTC
CDR3aa: CAASRPGSNEQFF

j_gene: TRBJ2-1
d_gene: NA
v_gene: TRBV6-6
len: 14
abundance: NA
CDR3nt: TGTGCCAGCAGTTGGGACCAGGGGAACAATGAGCAGTTCTTC
CDR3aa: CASSWDQGNNEQFF

j_gene: TRBJ1-6
d_gene: NA
v_gene: TRBV3-1
len: 18
abundance: NA
CDR3nt: TGTGCCAGCAGCCAAGATGTCCAGGGGAGGTCCTATAATTCACCCCTCCGCTTT
CDR3aa: CASSQDVQGRSYNSPLRF

j_gene: TRBJ2-3
d_gene: TRBD2
v_gene: TRBV20-1
len: 14
abundance: NA
CDR3nt: TGCAGTCTCACTAGCGGGGGGAGCGCAGATACGCAGTATTTT
CDR3aa: CSLTSGGSADTQYF

j_gene: TRBJ2-3
d_gene: TRBD2
v_gene: TRBV20-1
len: 14
abundance: few
CDR3nt: TGCAGTGCTAGAATTAGCGGGAGTTGGGATACGCAGTATTTT
CDR3aa: CSARISGSWDTQYF

j_gene: TRBJ2-7
d_gene: NA
v_gene: TRBV28
len: 13
abundance: many
CDR3nt: TGTGCCAGCAGCCCGAGCGGGCCCTACGAGCAGTACTTC
CDR3aa: CASSPSGPYEQYF

j_gene: TRBJ1-5
d_gene: NA
v_gene: TRBV12-3/TRBV12-4
len: 12
abundance: NA
CDR3nt: TGTGCCAGCAGTGGAGAGGGTCAGCCCCAGCATTTT
CDR3aa: CASSGEGQPQHF

j_gene: TRBJ2-7
d_gene: NA
v_gene: TRBV7-2
len: 16
abundance: NA
CDR3nt: TGTGCCAGCAGCTCCAGCCCGGTCAGGGGCCAGAGGGCCCAGTACTTC
CDR3aa: CASSSSPVRGQRAQYF

j_gene: TRBJ2-4
d_gene: NA
v_gene: TRBV7-9
len: 15
abundance: NA
CDR3nt: TGTGCCAGCAGCTTAAAGGGAGAAGCCAAAAACATTCAGTACTTC
CDR3aa: CASSLKGEAKNIQYF

j_gene: TRBJ2-3
d_gene: NA
v_gene: TRBV27
len: 15
abundance: NA
CDR3nt: TGTGCCAGCAGTTTATACGCGGCTCCCACAGATACGCGGTATTTT
CDR3aa: CASSLYAAPTDTRYF

j_gene: TRBJ2-1
d_gene: NA
v_gene: TRBV19
len: 14
abundance: few
CDR3nt: TGTGCCAGTAGCGCAGGACCGACCTACAATGAGCAGTTCTTC
CDR3aa: CASSAGPTYNEQFF

j_gene: TRBJ1-2
d_gene: TRBD1
v_gene: TRBV5-1
len: 12
abundance: NA
CDR3nt: TGCGCCAGCACCCGAGACAGGGATGGCTACACCTTC
CDR3aa: CASTRDRDGYTF